This passage covers 2 T cell receptor beta chains from one sample sequenced in a study of blood T cells in healthy people across ages. Together with a sample-barcoded 5' primer, a J-beta primer mix was included in a second PCR lasting about 6 to 11 cycles. TCRdb used MiXCR to reprocess the 5' RACE reads, holding one entry per CDR3 protein. The sample consists of around 320,000 distinct CDR3 sequences, roughly 27% of them appearing once. Sequenced input: blood. The receptors were sampled from a woman in her 70s in good health.

This chain connects TRBV3-1 to TRBJ1-6; 7 bases line up with TRBD1. V lost 4 bases and J lost 9; bases outside the gene matches: 9. Germline-derived CDR1 and CDR2 are LGHDT and YNNKEL (reference sequence). The CDR3 covers 15 residues. The CDR3 sequence: CASSPDRAGGSPLHF. The CDR3 DNA reads TGTGCCAGCAGCCCCGACAGGGCGGGGGGTTCACCCCTCCACTTT. Full variable domain (remainder filled in from reference TRBV3-1 and TRBJ1-6): DTAVSQTPKYLVTQMGNDKSIKCEQNLGHDTMYWYKQDSKKFLKIMFSYNNKELIINETVPNRFSPKSPDKAHLNLHINSLELGDSAVYFCASSPDRAGGSPLHFGNGTRLTVT.

This chain joins TRBV6-6 and TRBJ2-5; 11 nucleotides match TRBD2. The DNA end is more similar to TRBJ2-7, so the J call may be wrong. In germline, CDR1 is MNHNY, CDR2 SVGAGI (reference sequence). The CDR3 runs to 15 residues. The DNA for the CDR3 is TGTGCCAGCAGTTATGGGACTAGCGGCTTGTACGAGCAGTACGTC. Translating gives CASSYGTSGLYEQYV.